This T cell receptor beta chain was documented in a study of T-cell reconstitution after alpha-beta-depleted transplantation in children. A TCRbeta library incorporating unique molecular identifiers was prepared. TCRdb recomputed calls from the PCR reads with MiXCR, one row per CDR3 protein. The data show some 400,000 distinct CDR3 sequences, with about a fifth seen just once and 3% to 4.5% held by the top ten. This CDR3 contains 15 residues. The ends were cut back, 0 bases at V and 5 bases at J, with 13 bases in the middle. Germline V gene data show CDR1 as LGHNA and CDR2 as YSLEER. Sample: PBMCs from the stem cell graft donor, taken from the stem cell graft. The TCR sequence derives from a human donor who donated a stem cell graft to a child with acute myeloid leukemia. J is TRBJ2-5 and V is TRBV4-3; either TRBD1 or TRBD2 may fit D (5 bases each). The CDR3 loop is CASSQDRQPSETQYF. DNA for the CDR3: TGCGCCAGCAGCCAAGATCGACAGCCTAGCGAGACCCAGTACTTC.